This TCR beta chain was retrieved from a study of control samples from healthy donors and cancer patients. This clone was observed once. The CDR3 contains 14 residues. V trimming: 8 bases; J trimming: 7 bases; junction bases outside the gene matches: 7. CDR1 is LGHNA and CDR2 is YNFKEQ in the germline V gene. Sequenced by immunoSEQ multiplex PCR; TCRdb stores in-frame clones only, minus some. The sample lists about 80,000 clones, about 89% occurring once. The TCR comes from a woman aged 55-70 years in good health. Material: blood. The J gene is TRBJ2-7, the V gene TRBV4-2; 14 bases are shared with TRBD2. CDR3 protein: CASGLAGGSREQYF. The CDR3 coding sequence is TGTGCCAGCGGACTAGCGGGGGGCTCCCGGGAGCAGTACTTC.